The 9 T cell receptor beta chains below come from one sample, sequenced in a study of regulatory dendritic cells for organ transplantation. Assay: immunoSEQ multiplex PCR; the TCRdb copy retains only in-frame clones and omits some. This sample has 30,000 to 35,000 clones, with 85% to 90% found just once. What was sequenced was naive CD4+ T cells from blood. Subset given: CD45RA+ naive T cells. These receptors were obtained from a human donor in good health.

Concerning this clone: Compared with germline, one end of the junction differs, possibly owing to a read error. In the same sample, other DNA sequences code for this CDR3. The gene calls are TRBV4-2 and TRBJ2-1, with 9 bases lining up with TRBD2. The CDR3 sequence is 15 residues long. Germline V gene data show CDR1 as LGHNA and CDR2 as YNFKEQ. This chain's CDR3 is CASSHTSGGMNEQFF. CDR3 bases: TGTGCCAGTAGCCACACGAGCGGGGGGATGAATGAGCAGTTCTTC.

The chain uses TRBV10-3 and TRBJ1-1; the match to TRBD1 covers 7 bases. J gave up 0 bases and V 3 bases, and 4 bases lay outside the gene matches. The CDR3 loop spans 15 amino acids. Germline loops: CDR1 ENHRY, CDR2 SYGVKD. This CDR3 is CAISDPGQLNTEAFF. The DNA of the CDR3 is TGTGCCATCAGTGACCCGGGACAGCTGAACACTGAAGCTTTCTTT.

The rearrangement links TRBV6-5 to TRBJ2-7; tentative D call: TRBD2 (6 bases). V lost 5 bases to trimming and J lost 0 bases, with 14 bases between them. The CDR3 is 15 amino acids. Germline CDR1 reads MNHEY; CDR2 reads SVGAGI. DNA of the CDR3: TGTGCCAGCAGTGGTCGCGGGATCAGCTCCTACGAGCAGTACTTC. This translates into CASSGRGISSYEQYF.

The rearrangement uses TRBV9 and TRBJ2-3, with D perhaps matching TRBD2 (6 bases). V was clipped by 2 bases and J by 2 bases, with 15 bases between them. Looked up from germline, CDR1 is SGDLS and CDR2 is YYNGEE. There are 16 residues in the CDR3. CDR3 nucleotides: TGTGCCAGCAGCGTCCGCGGGGCTAGTAACACAGATACGCAGTATTTT. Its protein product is CASSVRGASNTDTQYF.

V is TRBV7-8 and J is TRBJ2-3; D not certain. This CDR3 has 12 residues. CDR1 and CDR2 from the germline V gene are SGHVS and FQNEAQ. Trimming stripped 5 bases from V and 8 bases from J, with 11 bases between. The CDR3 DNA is TGTGCCAGCAGCCCAGCAATTGGTACGCAGTATTTT. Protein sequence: CASSPAIGTQYF.

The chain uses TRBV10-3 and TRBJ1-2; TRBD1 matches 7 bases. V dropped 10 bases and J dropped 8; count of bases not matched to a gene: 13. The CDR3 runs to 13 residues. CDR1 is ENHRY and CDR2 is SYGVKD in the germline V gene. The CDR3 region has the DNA TGTGCCACCAGACGGACCGGGACAGACGGCTACACCTTC. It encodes CATRRTGTDGYTF.

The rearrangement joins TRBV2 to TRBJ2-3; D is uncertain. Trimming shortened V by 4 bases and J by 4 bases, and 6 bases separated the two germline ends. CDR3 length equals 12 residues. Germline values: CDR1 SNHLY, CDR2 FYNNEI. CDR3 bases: TGTGCCAGCAGTGGATATGCAGATACGCAGTATTTT. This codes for CASSGYADTQYF.

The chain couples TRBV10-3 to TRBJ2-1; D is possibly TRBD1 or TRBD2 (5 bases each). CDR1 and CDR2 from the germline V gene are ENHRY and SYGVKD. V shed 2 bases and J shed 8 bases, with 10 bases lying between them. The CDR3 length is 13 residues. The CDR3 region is CAISEQRGYEQFF. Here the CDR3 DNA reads TGTGCCATCAGTGAGCAGAGGGGATATGAGCAGTTCTTC.

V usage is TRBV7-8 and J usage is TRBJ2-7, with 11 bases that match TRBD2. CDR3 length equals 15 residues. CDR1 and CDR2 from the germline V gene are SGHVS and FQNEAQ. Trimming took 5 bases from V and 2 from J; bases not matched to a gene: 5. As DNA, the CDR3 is TGTGCCAGCAGCCGACTAGCGGGACCGACCTACGAGCAGTACTTC. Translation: CASSRLAGPTYEQYF.